A selection of T cell receptor beta chains follows, all from one sample in a study of blood T cell repertoires in COVID-19. The table came from immunoSEQ multiplex PCR; TCRdb's copy has only in-frame clones and leaves some out. The table includes under 250,000 clones, just under 85% detected once. Sequencing was performed on peripheral blood. These TCRs come from an elderly man with acute or convalescent COVID-19. CDR3s leave out the opening cysteine and the closing phenylalanine or tryptophan. A D gene is named only where the DNA matches it firmly.

D | V | CDR3
TRBD1 | TRBV5-4 | ASSLQGSYNEQF
- | TRBV4-1 | ASSQDVRGSYNEQF
- | TRBV12-3/TRBV12-4 | ASSPGTDTQY
TRBD2 | TRBV7-9 | ASSSSGGAYEQY
TRBD1 | TRBV3-1/TRBV3-2 | ASSQRTGGPGELF
- | TRBV20-1 | SARGAHGYT
- | TRBV7-9 | ASSLGRGEQY
TRBD2 | TRBV5-6 | ASSSLVAGGSSYNEQF
- | TRBV5-6 | ASSSSREGRNTEAF
- | TRBV24-1 | ATSDSGTGLNEQF
- | TRBV27 | ASSLTAGKGGETQY
TRBD2 | TRBV18 | ASSGGVSYNEQF
- | TRBV5-4 | ASSLARGVGYGYT
- | TRBV25-1 | ASSELGPGSFYEQY
- | TRBV6-6 | ASSPGGPGWAHYGYT
TRBD1 | TRBV5-5 | ASSLPWAGGYGYT
- | TRBV4-1 | ASSQDGLAANYEQY
TRBD1 | TRBV30 | AWTHRGWGYT
TRBD2 | TRBV24-1 | ATSEVSGMVETQY
- | TRBV5-3 | ARSSRINLCGAGVSSVGYGYT
- | TRBV2 | ASTERGADGYT
- | TRBV5-1 | ASSSGDHLGEQY
TRBD1 | TRBV5-1 | ASSFNGQGATGGYT
TRBD1 | TRBV6-5 | ASSKDRGDEKLF
- | TRBV3-1/TRBV3-2 | ASSQAGQYNSYEQY
TRBD1 | TRBV18 | ASSTGEGSPLH
- | TRBV5-4 | ASSFGGVAGNTIY
- | TRBV5-1 | ASSRDLNTGELF
TRBD1 | TRBV19 | ASTRGQGFVESGQF
TRBD1 | TRBV10-2 | ASSDRDRGPVTNNEQF
- | TRBV5-4 | ASSLDLTLNEQY
- | TRBV24-1 | ATSANSYGYT